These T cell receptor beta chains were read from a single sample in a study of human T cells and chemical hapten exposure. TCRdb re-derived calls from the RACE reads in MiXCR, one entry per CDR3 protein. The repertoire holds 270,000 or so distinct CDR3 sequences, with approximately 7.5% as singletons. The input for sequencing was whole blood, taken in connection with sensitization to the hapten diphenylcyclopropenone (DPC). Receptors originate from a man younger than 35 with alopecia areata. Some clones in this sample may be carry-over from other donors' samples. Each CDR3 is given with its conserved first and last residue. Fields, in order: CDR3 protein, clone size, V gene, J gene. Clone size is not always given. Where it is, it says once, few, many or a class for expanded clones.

CDR3: CAIGRIRGTEAFF
size: few
V: TRBV12-3/TRBV12-4
J: TRBJ1-1

CDR3: CSAARGAGDGYSPLHF
size: many
V: TRBV20-1
J: TRBJ1-6

CDR3: CASSLLQGDGTQYF
size: .
V: TRBV27
J: TRBJ2-5

CDR3: CASSAQGTPNEKLFF
size: few
V: TRBV2
J: TRBJ1-4

CDR3: CASSPRDGDTEAFF
size: .
V: TRBV7-2
J: TRBJ1-1

CDR3: CASSTLGRINTEAFF
size: many
V: TRBV5-1
J: TRBJ1-1

CDR3: CASSPTPGQGLSTDTQYF
size: many
V: TRBV7-3
J: TRBJ2-3

CDR3: CASSYSGQHGYTF
size: .
V: TRBV6-5
J: TRBJ1-2

CDR3: CASSPPDPIARPEAFF
size: .
V: TRBV7-2
J: TRBJ1-1

CDR3: CASSRDVAGGYKDTQYF
size: few
V: TRBV28
J: TRBJ2-3

CDR3: CASSPDQGLSAFF
size: .
V: TRBV7-8
J: TRBJ1-1

CDR3: CASSPTRTGWTEAFF
size: few
V: TRBV3-1
J: TRBJ1-1

CDR3: CASSEGYQPQHF
size: many
V: TRBV6-2/TRBV6-3
J: TRBJ1-5

CDR3: CASSSPTGRATDTQYF
size: .
V: TRBV12-3/TRBV12-4
J: TRBJ2-3

CDR3: CASSLYRGGGDRNEQFF
size: .
V: TRBV7-9
J: TRBJ2-1

CDR3: CAIRRQAGGELFF
size: few
V: TRBV10-3
J: TRBJ2-2

CDR3: CASSLRGPLHF
size: .
V: TRBV5-6
J: TRBJ1-6

CDR3: CSAPPTRTGELFF
size: few
V: TRBV20-1
J: TRBJ2-2

CDR3: CASSPGTMAHEQFF
size: .
V: TRBV7-3
J: TRBJ2-1

CDR3: CASSSRQGITEAFF
size: many
V: TRBV3-1
J: TRBJ1-1

CDR3: CASSLWGQGNTEAFF
size: few
V: TRBV7-2
J: TRBJ1-1

CDR3: CASRYDHEAGYTF
size: few
V: TRBV7-2
J: TRBJ1-2

CDR3: CSATTSGGTSDTQYF
size: few
V: TRBV20-1
J: TRBJ2-3

CDR3: CASSALEGRRVRTGELFF
size: .
V: TRBV7-9
J: TRBJ2-2

CDR3: CASSPSPPTEDQPQHF
size: few
V: TRBV4-1
J: TRBJ1-5

CDR3: CASSPTSGPETQYF
size: .
V: TRBV11-2
J: TRBJ2-5

CDR3: CASSLSRNPNYEQYF
size: .
V: TRBV28
J: TRBJ2-7

CDR3: CASSLGDREEAFF
size: .
V: TRBV5-1
J: TRBJ1-1

CDR3: CASSPLRDTGELFF
size: few
V: TRBV6-2/TRBV6-3
J: TRBJ2-2

CDR3: CASSLLRDSNQPQHF
size: .
V: TRBV12-3/TRBV12-4
J: TRBJ1-5